The present TCR beta chain was sequenced within a study of beta chain features in type 1 diabetes. Study background: The study examined about 100 million sorted cells across all samples. Study-wide findings and caveats: PCR might favor shorter templates, equally in patients and controls.

The entirety of the isolated RNA underwent reverse transcription, so expressed TCRB transcripts were sequenced. Produced via immunoSEQ multiplex PCR; TCRdb's table is partial and in-frame only. The table includes roughly 450,000 clones, over 11% detected once. Staining for CD45RO/CCR7/CD25/CD127/CD95/CD27 allowed sorting of CD4+ naive, central memory, regulatory and stem cell-like memory cells. All of the sorted populations showed purity greater than 95%. This CDR3 is built from 16 residues. V lost 2 bases to trimming and J lost 4 bases, with 14 bases between them. Germline CDR1 is MNHEY and CDR2 is SMNVEV (reference sequence). In regard to this clone: Its specificity is unknown.

The TCR comes from a man in his thirties or forties in good health. The specimen sequenced was naive CD4+ T cells from blood. The chain couples TRBV27 to TRBJ1-4; TRBD1 is a possible D gene (6 bases). CDR3 DNA: TGTGCCAGCAGTTTAGTCAGGGGAAATGGTAATGAAAAACTGTTTTTT. Protein product: CASSLVRGNGNEKLFF.